Each of the 16 T cell receptor beta chains below was sequenced from the same sample in a study of cytomegalovirus exposure and HLA in healthy donors. A multiplex PCR was run with 60 Vbeta primers and 13 Jbeta primers. Method: immunoSEQ multiplex PCR; TCRdb's copy keeps in-frame clones and lacks some. The table shows more than 95,000 clones, with nearly 80% occurring only once. The sequenced sample consisted of PBMCs. All receptors derive from a young man in good health and CMV-seronegative.

CDR3 in amino acids: CASSLSRAGAGEQYF. The CDR3 DNA is TGTGCCAGCAGTTTATCGAGAGCGGGAGCTGGCGAGCAGTACTTC. The rearrangement links TRBV28 to TRBJ2-7, with 8 positions matching TRBD2. J lost 6 bases, V lost 1 base, and 8 bases had no gene match. This CDR3 region has 15 residues. Germline assignment: CDR1 MDHEN and CDR2 SYDVKM.

This rearrangement joins TRBV2 to TRBJ1-5, with D maybe TRBD1 (5 bases). V lost 3 bases and J lost 0, with 12 bases in between. The length of the CDR3 is 16 residues. Per germline, CDR1 SNHLY and CDR2 FYNNEI. The CDR3 spells CASSELRAYSNQPQHF. The DNA for the CDR3 is TGTGCCAGCAGTGAGCTCAGGGCCTATAGCAATCAGCCCCAGCATTTT.

V gene TRBV5-4 combines with J gene TRBJ2-4; D is perhaps TRBD1 (6 bases). V lost 4 bases and J 6 bases, leaving 20 bases between the germline ends. The CDR3 is 16 amino acids. From germline, CDR1 is SGHNT and CDR2 YYREEE (reference sequence). The DNA for the CDR3 is TGTGCCAGCAGCAGGGGGACAAGCCAAGGTAGAAACATTCAGTACTTC. It codes for CASSRGTSQGRNIQYF.

V is TRBV5-1 and J is TRBJ1-1, with D possibly matching TRBD1 (5 bases). V was trimmed by 4 bases and J by 1 base, leaving 11 bases between them. The germline V gene encodes CDR1 SGHRS and CDR2 YFSETQ. This CDR3 has 14 amino acids. The CDR3 nucleotides are TGCGCCAGCAGCAAGGGAGGGGAGAACACTGAAGCTTTCTTT. It specifies CASSKGGENTEAFF.

This clone was observed once. This sequence joins TRBV27 and TRBJ2-2; maybe TRBD1 (6 bases). The V gene's germline CDR1 is MNHEY and CDR2 SMNVEV (reference sequence). Trimming took off 5 bases at V and 7 bases at J, with 17 bases between the two ends. The CDR3 is 15 amino acids. CDR3 loop: CASSLSQGISGELFF. The CDR3, as DNA: TGTGCCAGCAGTCTCTCCCAGGGGATTAGCGGGGAGCTGTTTTTT.

The chain carries TRBV7-2 and TRBJ2-2; D gene ambiguous. Germline CDR1 is SGHTA and CDR2 is FQGNSA. The length of the CDR3 is 13 residues. The V end was cut by 2 bases, the J end by 4 bases, with 5 bases between. The CDR3, as DNA: TGTGCCAGCAGCTTATCCTTCACCGGGGAGCTGTTTTTT. Amino acid sequence: CASSLSFTGELFF. Combining the CDR3 with reference TRBV7-2 and TRBJ2-2 gives the whole variable domain GAGVSQSPSNKVTEKGKDVELRCDPISGHTALYWYRQSLGQGLEFLIYFQGNSAPDKSGLPSDRFSAERTGGSVSTLTIQRTQQEDSAVYLCASSLSFTGELFFGEGSRLTVL.

The V gene is TRBV28, the J gene TRBJ2-7, with D possibly TRBD1 on 5 matching bases. Germline CDR1 reads MDHEN; CDR2 reads SYDVKM. CDR3 length equals 14 residues. Trimming shortened V by 5 bases and J by 0 bases, and 11 bases separated the two germline ends. For the CDR3, the DNA is TGTGCCAGCAGTGGGCAGGGCAACTCCTACGAGCAGTACTTC. This translates into CASSGQGNSYEQYF. Variable domain in full (rest from reference TRBV28 and TRBJ2-7): DVKVTQSSRYLVKRTGEKVFLECVQDMDHENMFWYRQDPGLGLRLIYFSYDVKMKEKGDIPEGYSVSREKKERFSLILESASTNQTSMYLCASSGQGNSYEQYFGPGTRLTVT.

The V gene is TRBV30, the J gene TRBJ2-7; possible D gene TRBD2, 7 bases. Trimming shortened V by 5 bases and J by 4 bases, and 15 bases separated the two germline ends. The CDR3 has 13 residues. The germline gives CDR1 GTSNPN, CDR2 SVGIG (reference sequence). The CDR3 nucleotides are TGTGCCTGGGCGAAGAAGGGGGGGTACGAGCAGTACTTC. This encodes CAWAKKGGYEQYF.

This clone has only one observation. The chain recombines TRBV19 with TRBJ2-4; 8 nucleotides line up with TRBD2. The germline V gene encodes CDR1 LNHDA and CDR2 SQIVND (reference sequence). V trimming: 6 bases; J trimming: 6 bases; junction bases outside the gene matches: 4. The CDR3 is made up of 13 amino acids. The CDR3 DNA reads as TGTGCCAGTAGGTTAGCGGGACGAAACATTCAGTACTTC. Encoded protein: CASRLAGRNIQYF.

The chain is built from TRBV6-6 and TRBJ2-3; no firm D call. V was cut by 4 bases and J by 0 bases, with 5 bases left in between. The CDR3 spans 13 residues. The V gene's germline CDR1 is MNHNY and CDR2 SVGAGI (reference sequence). The CDR3: CASSSVSTDTQYF. CDR3 bases: TGTGCCAGCAGTTCGGTGAGCACAGATACGCAGTATTTT.

This chain uses TRBV7-9 with TRBJ2-5, with D tentatively TRBD2 (5 bases). The CDR3 loop spans 14 amino acids. CDR1 SEHNR and CDR2 FQNEAQ come from the germline V gene (reference sequence). V was trimmed by 4 bases and J by 6 bases, leaving 15 bases between them. In DNA form, the CDR3 reads TGTGCCAGCAGCTCTGCTAGCCCACCGAAGACCCAGTACTTC. Translation: CASSSASPPKTQYF.

The chain combines TRBV5-1 with TRBJ1-5; D is possibly TRBD1 (6 bases). From germline, CDR1 is SGHRS and CDR2 YFSETQ. The CDR3 has 13 amino acids. V shed 0 bases and J shed 5 bases, with 6 bases lying between them. The CDR3 DNA is TGCGCCAGCAGCTTGGCAGGGGATCAGCCCCAGCATTTT. Its protein is CASSLAGDQPQHF. Based on the CDR3 plus reference TRBV5-1 and TRBJ1-5, the full variable domain is KAGVTQTPRYLIKTRGQQVTLSCSPISGHRSVSWYQQTPGQGLQFLFEYFSETQRNKGNFPGRFSGRQFSNSRSEMNVSTLELGDSALYLCASSLAGDQPQHFGDGTRLSIL.

The chain couples TRBV7-9 to TRBJ1-2, with D possibly matching TRBD1 (5 bases). Germline V gene lookup returns CDR1 SEHNR and CDR2 FQNEAQ (reference sequence). Trimming shortened V by 1 base and J by 3 bases, and 9 bases separated the two germline ends. The CDR3 sequence is 14 residues long. The CDR3 spells CASSLVGGDYGYTF. DNA for the CDR3: TGTGCCAGCAGCTTAGTGGGGGGAGACTATGGCTACACCTTC.

The chain is built from TRBV9 and TRBJ2-2; D remains ambiguous. V lost 2 bases and J 8 bases, leaving 13 bases between the germline ends. From germline, CDR1 is SGDLS and CDR2 YYNGEE. The CDR3 sequence is 14 residues long. CDR3 sequence reads: CASSVRGPPGELFF. The CDR3, as DNA: TGTGCCAGCAGCGTGCGAGGCCCCCCAGGGGAGCTGTTTTTT.

V gene TRBV6-6 combines with J gene TRBJ1-5; TRBD1 agrees at 9 bases. Germline CDR1 MNHNY, CDR2 SVGAGI (reference sequence). CDR3 length equals 13 residues. The V segment lost 10 bases and the J segment 6 bases; nucleotides outside the gene matches: 7. Here the CDR3 DNA reads TGTGCCATTTGGACAGGGGCTGGTCAGCCCCAGCATTTT. Translating gives CAIWTGAGQPQHF.

The chain combines TRBV10-3 with TRBJ2-7; 9 nucleotides line up with TRBD1. The CDR3 sequence is 13 residues long. J gave up 5 bases and V 9 bases, and 8 bases lay outside the gene matches. From germline, CDR1 is ENHRY and CDR2 SYGVKD. For the CDR3, the DNA is TGTGCCATAAACCGGGACAGGGTCCACGAGCAGTACTTC. Its protein is CAINRDRVHEQYF.